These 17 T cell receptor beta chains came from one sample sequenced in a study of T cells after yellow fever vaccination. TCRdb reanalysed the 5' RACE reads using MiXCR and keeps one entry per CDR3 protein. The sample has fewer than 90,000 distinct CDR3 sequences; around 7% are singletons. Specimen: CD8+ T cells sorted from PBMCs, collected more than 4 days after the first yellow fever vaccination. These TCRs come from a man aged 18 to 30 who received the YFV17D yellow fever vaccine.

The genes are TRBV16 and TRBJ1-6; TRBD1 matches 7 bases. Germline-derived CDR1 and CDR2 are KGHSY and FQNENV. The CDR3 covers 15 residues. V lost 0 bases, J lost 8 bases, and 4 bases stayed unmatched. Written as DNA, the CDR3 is TGTGCCAGCAGCCAATCAGGGGGCGCGCATTCACCCCTCCACTTT. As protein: CASSQSGGAHSPLHF.

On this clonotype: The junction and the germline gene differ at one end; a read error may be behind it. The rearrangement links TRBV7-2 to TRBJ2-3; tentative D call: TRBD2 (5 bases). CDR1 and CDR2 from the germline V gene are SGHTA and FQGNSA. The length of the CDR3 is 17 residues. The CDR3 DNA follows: TGTCCCAGCAGCTTAGCCGATTCGGCGGGTGGTCCCAATGGGCAGTATTTT. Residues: CPSSLADSAGGPNGQYF. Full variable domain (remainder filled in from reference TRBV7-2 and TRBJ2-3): GAGVSQSPSNKVTEKGKDVELRCDPISGHTALYWYRQSLGQGLEFLIYFQGNSAPDKSGLPSDRFSAERTGGSVSTLTIQRTQQEDSAVYLCPSSLADSAGGPNGQYFGPGTRLTVL.

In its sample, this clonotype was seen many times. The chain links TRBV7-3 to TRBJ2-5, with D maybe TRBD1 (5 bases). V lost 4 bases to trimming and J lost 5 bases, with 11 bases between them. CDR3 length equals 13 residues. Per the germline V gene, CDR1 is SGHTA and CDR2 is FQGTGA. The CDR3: CASSSGYGETQYF. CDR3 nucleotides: TGTGCCAGCAGCTCAGGGTATGGGGAGACCCAGTACTTC.

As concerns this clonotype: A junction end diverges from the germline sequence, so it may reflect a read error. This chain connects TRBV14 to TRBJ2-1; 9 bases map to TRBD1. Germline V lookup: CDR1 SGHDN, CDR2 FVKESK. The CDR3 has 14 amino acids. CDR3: CASTQQGAYNEQFF. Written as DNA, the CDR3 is TGTGCCAGCACCCAACAGGGGGCTTACAATGAGCAGTTCTTC.

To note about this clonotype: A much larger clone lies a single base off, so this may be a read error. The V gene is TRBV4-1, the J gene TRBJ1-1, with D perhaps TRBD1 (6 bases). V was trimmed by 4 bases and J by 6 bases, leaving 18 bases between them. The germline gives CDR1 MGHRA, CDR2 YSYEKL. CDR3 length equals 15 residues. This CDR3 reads CASSPQCGGLAEAFF. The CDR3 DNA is TGCGCCAGCAGCCCGCAGTGTGGGGGCCTAGCTGAAGCTTTCTTT.

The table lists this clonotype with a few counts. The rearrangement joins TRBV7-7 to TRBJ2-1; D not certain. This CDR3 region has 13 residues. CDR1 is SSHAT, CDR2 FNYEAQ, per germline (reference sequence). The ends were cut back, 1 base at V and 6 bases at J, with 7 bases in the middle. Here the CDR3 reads CASSLGRSNEQFF. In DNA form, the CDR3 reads TGTGCCAGCAGCTTAGGCAGGAGCAATGAGCAGTTCTTC.

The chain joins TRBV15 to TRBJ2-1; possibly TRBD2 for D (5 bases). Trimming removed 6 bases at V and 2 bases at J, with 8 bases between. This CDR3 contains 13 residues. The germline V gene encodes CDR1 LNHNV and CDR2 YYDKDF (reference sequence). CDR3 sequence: CATRRVTYNEQFF. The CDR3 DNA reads TGTGCCACCAGGAGGGTCACCTACAATGAGCAGTTCTTC.

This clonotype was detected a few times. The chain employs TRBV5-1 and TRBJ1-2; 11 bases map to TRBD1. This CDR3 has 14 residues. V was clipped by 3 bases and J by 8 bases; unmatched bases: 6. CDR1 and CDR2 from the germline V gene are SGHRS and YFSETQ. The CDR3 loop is CASSSGQGALGYTF. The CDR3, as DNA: TGCGCCAGCAGCTCTGGACAGGGGGCGTTAGGCTACACCTTC. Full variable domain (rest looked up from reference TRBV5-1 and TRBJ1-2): KAGVTQTPRYLIKTRGQQVTLSCSPISGHRSVSWYQQTPGQGLQFLFEYFSETQRNKGNFPGRFSGRQFSNSRSEMNVSTLELGDSALYLCASSSGQGALGYTFGSGTRLTVV.

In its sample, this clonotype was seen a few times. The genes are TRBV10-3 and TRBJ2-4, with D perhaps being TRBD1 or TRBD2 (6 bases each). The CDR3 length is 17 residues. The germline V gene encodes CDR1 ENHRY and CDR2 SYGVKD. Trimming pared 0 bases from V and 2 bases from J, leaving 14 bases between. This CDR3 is CAISESIMGGPKNIQYF. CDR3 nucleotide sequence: TGTGCCATCAGTGAGTCGATCATGGGGGGCCCCAAAAACATTCAGTACTTC.

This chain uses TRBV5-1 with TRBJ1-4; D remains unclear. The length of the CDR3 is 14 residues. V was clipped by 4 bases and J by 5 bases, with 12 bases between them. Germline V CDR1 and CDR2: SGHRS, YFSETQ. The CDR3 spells CASSLRRSNEKLFF. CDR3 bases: TGCGCCAGCAGCCTACGACGATCGAATGAAAAACTGTTTTTT.

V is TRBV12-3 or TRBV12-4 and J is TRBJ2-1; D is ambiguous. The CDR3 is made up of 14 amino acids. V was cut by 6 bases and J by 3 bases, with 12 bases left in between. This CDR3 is CASSPDSFYNEQFF. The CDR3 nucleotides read TGTGCCAGCAGCCCTGATTCGTTCTACAATGAGCAGTTCTTC.

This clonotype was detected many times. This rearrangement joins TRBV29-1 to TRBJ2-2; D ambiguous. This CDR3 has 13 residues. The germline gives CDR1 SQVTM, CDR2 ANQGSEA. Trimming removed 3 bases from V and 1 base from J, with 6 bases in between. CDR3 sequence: CSVDGQNTGELFF. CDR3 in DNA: TGCAGCGTTGACGGGCAGAACACCGGGGAGCTGTTTTTT.

CDR3 bases: TGTGCCAGCATCACAGGGGTGAAAACAGATACGCAGTATTTT. Protein sequence: CASITGVKTDTQYF. This rearrangement joins TRBV12-3 or TRBV12-4 to TRBJ2-3, with 7 nucleotides matching TRBD1. Losses at the gene ends were 7 bases for V and 3 bases for J; bases not matched to a gene: 7. The CDR3 contains 14 residues.

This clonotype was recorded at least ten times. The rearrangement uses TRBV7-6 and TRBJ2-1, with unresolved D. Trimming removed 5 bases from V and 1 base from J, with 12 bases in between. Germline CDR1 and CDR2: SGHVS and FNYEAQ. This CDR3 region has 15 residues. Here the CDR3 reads CASSARVFSYNEQFF. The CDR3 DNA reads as TGTGCCAGCAGCGCCCGGGTATTTTCCTACAATGAGCAGTTCTTC. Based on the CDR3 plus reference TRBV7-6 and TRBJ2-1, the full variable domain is GAGVSQSPRYKVTKRGQDVALRCDPISGHVSLYWYRQALGQGPEFLTYFNYEAQQDKSGLPNDRFSAERPEGSISTLTIQRTEQRDSAMYRCASSARVFSYNEQFFGPGTRLTVL.

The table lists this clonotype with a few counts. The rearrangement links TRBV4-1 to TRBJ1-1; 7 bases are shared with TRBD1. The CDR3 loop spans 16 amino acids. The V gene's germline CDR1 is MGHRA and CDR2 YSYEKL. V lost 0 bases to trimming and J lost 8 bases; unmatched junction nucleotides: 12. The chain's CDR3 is CASSQEQGPQRIEAFF. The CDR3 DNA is TGCGCCAGCAGCCAAGAACAGGGGCCGCAACGGATAGAAGCTTTCTTT.

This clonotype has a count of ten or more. CDR3 sequence: CASSQDPGPAGEQFF. The CDR3 DNA reads as TGCGCCAGCAGCCAGGATCCTGGGCCTGCTGGTGAGCAGTTCTTC. V and J are TRBV4-3 and TRBJ2-1; the D is unclear. The CDR3 loop spans 15 amino acids. Germline V gives CDR1 LGHNA, CDR2 YSLEER. Deletions cut 3 bases from V and 9 bases from J, with 18 bases between.

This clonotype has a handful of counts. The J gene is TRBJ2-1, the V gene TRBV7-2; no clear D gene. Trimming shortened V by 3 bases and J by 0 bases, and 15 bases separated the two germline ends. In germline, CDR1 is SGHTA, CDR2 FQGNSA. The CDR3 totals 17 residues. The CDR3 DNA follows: TGTGCCAGCAGCTTTGCGTCCTCTTCACTCTCCTACAATGAGCAGTTCTTC. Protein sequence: CASSFASSSLSYNEQFF. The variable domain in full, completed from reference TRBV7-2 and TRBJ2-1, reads GAGVSQSPSNKVTEKGKDVELRCDPISGHTALYWYRQSLGQGLEFLIYFQGNSAPDKSGLPSDRFSAERTGGSVSTLTIQRTQQEDSAVYLCASSFASSSLSYNEQFFGPGTRLTVL.